The rows below give T cell receptor beta chains drawn from one sample of a study of shared clonotypes between healthy human individuals. Repertoires were generated with immunoSEQ multiplex PCR, while TCRdb's copy carries only in-frame clones and drops some. Among approximately 330,000 clones, around 79% were seen once, and the ten largest hold roughly a tenth. Sequencing used memory CD4+ T cells sorted from blood. These receptors were collected from a man younger than 45 in good health. Each CDR3 is given with its conserved first and last residue. The order of the fields is J gene, clone size, V gene, D gene, CDR3 protein, CDR3 DNA. The D gene is left open where the match is weak. The size field is filled for only some rows; it gives once, few, many or a size class.

TRBJ2-2,NA,TRBV4-2,TRBD2,CASSQGGLAGGPGGELFF,TGTGCCAGCAGCCAAGGTGGACTAGCGGGAGGCCCTGGGGGGGAGCTGTTTTTT
TRBJ2-1,NA,TRBV5-6,NA,CASSIRGEQFF,TGTGCCAGCAGCATCCGGGGCGAGCAGTTCTTC
TRBJ2-1,NA,TRBV11-2,NA,CASSGIRGKGPNEQFF,TGTGCCAGCAGCGGCATAAGGGGCAAAGGACCCAATGAGCAGTTCTTC
TRBJ1-1,NA,TRBV2,NA,CASQMNTEAFF,TGTGCCAGCCAGATGAACACTGAAGCTTTCTTT
TRBJ2-7,NA,TRBV18,TRBD1,CASSPTGTDYEQYF,TGTGCCAGCTCACCGACCGGGACAGACTACGAGCAGTACTTC
TRBJ1-5,NA,TRBV2,NA,CASSEGQVGNQPQHF,TGTGCCAGCAGTGAAGGGCAGGTGGGCAATCAGCCCCAGCATTTT
TRBJ2-7,NA,TRBV7-9,TRBD1,CASSSTGDSYEQYF,TGTGCCAGCAGCTCTACAGGGGACTCCTACGAGCAGTACTTC
TRBJ2-7,NA,TRBV2,NA,CASRARLYEQYF,TGTGCCAGCAGAGCCAGACTCTACGAGCAGTACTTC
TRBJ2-3,NA,TRBV7-9,TRBD2,CASSRIRLAVTDTQYF,TGTGCCAGCAGCCGGATAAGACTAGCGGTCACAGATACGCAGTATTTT
TRBJ2-5,NA,TRBV5-1,NA,CASSREGETQYF,TGCGCCAGCAGCCGAGAAGGGGAGACCCAGTACTTC
TRBJ2-1,NA,TRBV10-3,TRBD1,CAISPSSGTGGGGSNEQFF,TGTGCCATCAGTCCCTCCTCCGGGACAGGGGGCGGCGGGAGCAATGAGCAGTTCTTC
TRBJ2-2,NA,TRBV10-3,TRBD2,CAIRKMTSGRAGTGELFF,TGTGCCATCAGAAAGATGACTAGCGGGAGGGCCGGGACCGGGGAGCTGTTTTTT
TRBJ2-3,NA,TRBV6-5,TRBD1,CASSWDSHFTDTQYF,TGTGCCAGCAGCTGGGACAGCCACTTCACAGATACGCAGTATTTT
TRBJ1-5,NA,TRBV15,NA,CATSRVRTEPGGGNQPQHF,TGTGCCACCAGCAGAGTTCGGACGGAACCCGGCGGGGGCAATCAGCCCCAGCATTTT
TRBJ1-2,NA,TRBV19,NA,CASSRDFGYTF,TGTGCCAGTAGCCGGGACTTTGGCTACACCTTC
TRBJ1-1,few,TRBV7-8,TRBD1,CASSLDRGAEAFF,TGTGCCAGCAGCTTAGACAGGGGGGCTGAAGCTTTCTTT
TRBJ2-7,NA,TRBV7-3,TRBD2,CASSSSSGGFSEQYF,TGTGCCAGCAGCTCCTCTAGCGGGGGATTCAGCGAGCAGTACTTC
TRBJ1-1,NA,TRBV28,TRBD1,CASSQGSTGSQAFF,TGTGCCAGCAGCCAGGGCTCGACAGGGTCTCAAGCTTTCTTT
TRBJ1-1,few,TRBV7-3,NA,CASSLTGVKVAEAFF,TGTGCCAGCAGCTTAACGGGGGTTAAGGTGGCTGAAGCTTTCTTT
TRBJ2-1,NA,TRBV6-6,NA,CASSYSTVWSYNEQFF,TGTGCCAGCAGTTACTCGACTGTGTGGTCTTACAATGAGCAGTTCTTC
TRBJ2-2,NA,TRBV7-3,TRBD2,CASSLYSGSLAGELFF,TGTGCCAGCAGCTTATATAGCGGGAGTCTTGCCGGGGAGCTGTTTTTT